This T cell receptor (beta chain) was sequenced during a study of patients and donors after allogeneic stem cell transplantation. In its sample, this clonotype was seen a few times. TCRdb passed the RT-PCR reads through MiXCR, listing each CDR3 protein once. Of about 200,000 distinct CDR3 sequences in the sample, 40% to 45% were seen once. V trimming: 5 bases; J trimming: 11 bases; junction bases outside the gene matches: 10. Germline CDR1 reads SEHNR; CDR2 reads FQNEAQ (reference sequence). There are 13 residues in the CDR3. The receptor comes from a human donor who was either an allogeneic HSCT recipient or a stem cell or donor lymphocyte infusion donor (not recorded which). It is not recorded whose cells these are; they may come from a transplant donor. The sequenced material came from blood, either unsorted or a sorted T cell fraction (not recorded which). The chain recombines TRBV7-9 with TRBJ1-1; TRBD1 matches 8 bases. The CDR3 reads CASSPGTGRDAFF. The CDR3 DNA follows: TGTGCCAGCAGCCCCGGGACAGGACGCGACGCTTTCTTT.